The next 19 T cell receptor beta chains were all read from a single sample in a study of response to subunit inactivated influenza vaccine. Via MiXCR, TCRdb re-called the RT-PCR reads, giving one row per CDR3 protein. The table includes 500,000 or so distinct CDR3 sequences, about 15% detected once. The sequences come from CD4+ T cells sorted from PBMCs, collected roughly 24 months after vaccination. Receptors originate from a man aged 45-69 years who received an inactivated influenza vaccine.

This clonotype appeared a few times. The chain joins TRBV30 to TRBJ2-7; D is unresolved. Trimming removed 2 bases at V and 3 bases at J, with 11 bases between. The CDR3 is 13 amino acids. Germline V gives CDR1 GTSNPN, CDR2 SVGIG (reference sequence). CDR3 coding DNA: TGTGCCTGGAGTCCTGGATGGTTCTACGAGCAGTACTTC. Translation: CAWSPGWFYEQYF.

The V and J genes are TRBV20-1 and TRBJ1-2; D not resolved. Germline assignment: CDR1 DFQATT and CDR2 SNEGSKA (reference sequence). The CDR3 runs to 14 residues. Trimming pared 3 bases from V and 5 bases from J, leaving 16 bases between. The CDR3 spells CSARTPGPDYGYTF. In nucleotides, the CDR3 is TGCAGTGCTAGGACCCCCGGACCGGATTATGGCTACACCTTC.

This clonotype was seen at least ten times. The gene calls are TRBV11-1 and TRBJ2-3; no definite D call. The germline V gene has CDR1 SGHAT and CDR2 FQDESV (reference sequence). CDR3 size: 13 residues. V gave up 5 bases and J gave up 2 bases, with 8 bases separating them. The CDR3 protein is CASSIRFTDTQYF. The DNA for the CDR3 is TGTGCCAGCAGCATACGATTCACAGATACGCAGTATTTT.

A few counts support this clonotype. The chain couples TRBV30 to TRBJ2-3; TRBD1 might be the D (5 bases). Germline CDR1 reads GTSNPN; CDR2 reads SVGIG (reference sequence). The CDR3 is 14 residues long. The V end lost 3 bases, the J end lost 0 bases, and 10 bases lay between the germline ends. The CDR3 protein is CAWRETASTDTQYF. CDR3 coding DNA: TGTGCCTGGAGGGAGACAGCCAGCACAGATACGCAGTATTTT.

This clonotype was observed a handful of times. V and J are TRBV29-1 and TRBJ2-5; no clear D. Germline values: CDR1 SQVTM, CDR2 ANQGSEA. The length of the CDR3 is 12 residues. Trimming removed 2 bases at V and 5 bases at J, with 9 bases between. CDR3 nucleotides: TGCAGCGTTGAATTGGGCGCGGAGACCCAGTACTTC. It is translated as CSVELGAETQYF.

This clonotype appeared many times. The V gene is TRBV29-1, the J gene TRBJ1-1; the D is unclear. Trimming removed 1 base from V and 0 bases from J, with 6 bases in between. The length of the CDR3 is 13 residues. CDR1 SQVTM and CDR2 ANQGSEA come from the germline V gene. CDR3 loop: CSVEVELNTEAFF. In nucleotides, the CDR3 is TGCAGCGTTGAAGTTGAGCTGAACACTGAAGCTTTCTTT.

The chain employs TRBV5-6 and TRBJ2-7, with D possibly TRBD2 on 5 matching bases. From germline, CDR1 is SGHDT and CDR2 YYEEEE. This CDR3 has 14 residues. V dropped 1 base and J dropped 1 base, with 9 bases sitting between them. The chain's CDR3 is CASSLITRSYEQYF. CDR3 sequence (DNA): TGTGCCAGCAGCTTGATAACTAGATCCTACGAGCAGTACTTC.

This clonotype was detected a few times. This chain links TRBV20-1 with TRBJ2-2; D remains ambiguous. Germline CDR1 DFQATT, CDR2 SNEGSKA (reference sequence). There are 15 residues in the CDR3. Trimming left V 1 base short and J 1 base short, with 10 bases between. The CDR3 DNA sequence: TGCAGTGCTAGAGTCCCCGTCGGGAACACCGGGGAGCTGTTTTTT. Protein: CSARVPVGNTGELFF.

The CDR3 bases are TGTGCAAGTCGCCGATTCCAGACCGGACTCTCTGGATCAAAGCAGTTCTTC. Translating it yields CASRRFQTGLSGSKQFF. The gene calls are TRBV12-2 and TRBJ2-1; the table names TRBD2, a call not compared with the DNA. TRBV12-2 is a pseudogene locus. This CDR3 comprises 17 residues.

The rearrangement joins TRBV12-3 or TRBV12-4 to TRBJ2-1, with D unclear. V was cut by 6 bases and J by 9 bases, with 15 bases left in between. This CDR3 is built from 13 residues. CDR3 loop: CASSSPTNPEQFF. The CDR3, as DNA: TGTGCCAGCAGCTCCCCGACCAATCCTGAGCAGTTCTTC.

The chain is built from TRBV5-1 and TRBJ2-2; D gene ambiguous. The V gene's germline CDR1 is SGHRS and CDR2 YFSETQ. Trimming took off 0 bases at V and 4 bases at J, with 10 bases between the two ends. The CDR3 has 15 residues. The CDR3 DNA reads as TGCGCCAGCAGCTTGGATCAACCCAGCACCGGGGAGCTGTTTTTT. Its protein product is CASSLDQPSTGELFF.

J is TRBJ1-5 and V is TRBV4-2, with 7 bases aligning to TRBD1. Germline CDR1 LGHNA, CDR2 YNFKEQ. This CDR3 spans 16 amino acids. The V and J ends lost 1 base and 6 bases, in that order; junction bases with no gene match: 9. The CDR3 DNA sequence: TGTGCCAGCAGCCAAGTTCTAGGGGGCGTGGTTCAGCCCCAGCATTTT. It is translated as CASSQVLGGVVQPQHF.

The chain employs TRBV9 and TRBJ1-3, with unresolved D. Germline V CDR1 and CDR2: SGDLS, YYNGEE. The V end lost 6 bases, the J end lost 5 bases, and 12 bases lay between the germline ends. This CDR3 comprises 13 residues. CDR3 in amino acids: CASTRGERNTIYF. The CDR3 DNA reads as TGTGCCAGCACTCGGGGTGAGAGAAACACCATATATTTT.

A few counts support this clonotype. The J gene is TRBJ2-1, the V gene TRBV20-1; D is unresolved. V was trimmed by 6 bases and J by 7 bases, leaving 13 bases between them. The germline CDR1 and CDR2 sequences are DFQATT and SNEGSKA (reference sequence). There are 12 residues in the CDR3. The CDR3 DNA reads as TGCAGTGCCAACTTGGGCTGGAATGAGCAGTTCTTC. Translation gives CSANLGWNEQFF.

The chain uses TRBV5-5 and TRBJ2-7; 7 positions agree with TRBD1. V gave up 3 bases and J gave up 4 bases; unmatched junction bases: 7. The germline CDR1 and CDR2 sequences are SGHKS and YYEKEE (reference sequence). The length of the CDR3 is 14 residues. CDR3 nucleotide sequence: TGTGCCAGCAGCTCCGGGACAGTTATTTACGAGCAGTACTTC. Translated: CASSSGTVIYEQYF. The full variable domain, in which reference TRBV5-5 and TRBJ2-7 provide the parts outside the CDR3, is DAGVTQSPTHLIKTRGQQVTLRCSPISGHKSVSWYQQVLGQGPQFIFQYYEKEERGRGNFPDRFSARQFPNYSSELNVNALLLGDSALYLCASSSGTVIYEQYFGPGTRLTVT.

This clonotype has ten or more counts. The chain is built from TRBV10-3 and TRBJ2-2; D remains ambiguous. Trimming pared 6 bases from V and 6 bases from J, leaving 14 bases between. This CDR3 is built from 14 residues. Germline lookup yields CDR1 ENHRY and CDR2 SYGVKD. The CDR3 nucleotides are TGTGCCATCAGGGGCGACGTGGGTGCCGGGGAGCTGTTTTTT. Translating it yields CAIRGDVGAGELFF.

This clonotype was seen a handful of times. V usage is TRBV12-3 or TRBV12-4 and J usage is TRBJ2-1, with D unclear. This CDR3 is 12 amino acids long. Trimming stripped 5 bases from V and 8 bases from J, with 10 bases between. CDR3 coding DNA: TGTGCCAGCAGTCCTACCCTGTATGAGCAGTTCTTC. Translating gives CASSPTLYEQFF.

This clonotype was observed a few times. At one boundary the junction diverges from the germline segment, which might be a read error. V is TRBV4-1 and J is TRBJ2-4, with 9 bases that match TRBD2. The germline V gene encodes CDR1 MGHRA and CDR2 YSYEKL. The CDR3 runs to 15 residues. The CDR3 DNA reads TGCGCCAGCAGCCTGCTGGGACTAGCCCAAAACATTCAGTACTTC. It translates to CASSLLGLAQNIQYF.

This clonotype appeared a few times. The genes are TRBV12-3 or TRBV12-4 and TRBJ2-7, with 7 bases fitting TRBD1. After removal of 6 bases from V and 0 bases from J, the junction contained 2 bases not matched to a gene. CDR3 length: 13 amino acids. CDR3 sequence: CASRGTDSYEQYF. DNA of the CDR3: TGTGCCAGCAGAGGGACAGACTCCTACGAGCAGTACTTC.